This record covers a single TCR beta chain. These data are taken from a study of CD8 T cells in Susac syndrome. Reverse transcription of about 0.45 to 1 ug RNA was carried out with random hexamers. A single record per CDR3 protein comes from TCRdb applying MiXCR to the immunoSEQ multiplex PCR reads. Of 150,000 to 200,000 distinct CDR3 sequences in the sample, around 94% were seen once. The CDR3 covers 12 residues. V was shortened by 1 base and J by 6 bases, with 4 bases between the two germline ends. Material: CD4+ T cells from PBMCs. The receptor comes from a human donor with multiple sclerosis. The V gene is TRBV12-3 or TRBV12-4, the J gene TRBJ1-5; D call uncertain. The CDR3 is CASSLVIQPQHF. The DNA of the CDR3 is TGTGCCAGCAGTTTAGTAATTCAGCCCCAGCATTTT.